This T cell receptor (beta chain) was identified in a study of T-cell reconstitution after alpha-beta-depleted transplantation in children. The V and J ends lost 5 bases and 3 bases respectively, with 14 bases between them. The germline V gene has CDR1 MNHEY and CDR2 SMNVEV (reference sequence). The length of the CDR3 is 15 residues. This clonotype was seen at least ten times. Molecular barcoding with unique molecular identifiers was used for the TCRbeta library. TCRdb called the PCR reads again in MiXCR, with one record for every CDR3 protein. The sample shows over 150,000 distinct CDR3 sequences, roughly 15% of them seen only once.

The sequenced sample was PBMCs from the stem cell graft donor, obtained from the stem cell graft. The chain uses TRBV27 and TRBJ2-4; D uncertain. The sequence was collected from a human donor who donated a stem cell graft to a child with acute lymphoblastic leukemia. The CDR3 loop reads CASSPTVLGKNIQYF. The CDR3 nucleotides read TGTGCCAGCAGTCCCACGGTCCTAGGCAAAAACATTCAGTACTTC.